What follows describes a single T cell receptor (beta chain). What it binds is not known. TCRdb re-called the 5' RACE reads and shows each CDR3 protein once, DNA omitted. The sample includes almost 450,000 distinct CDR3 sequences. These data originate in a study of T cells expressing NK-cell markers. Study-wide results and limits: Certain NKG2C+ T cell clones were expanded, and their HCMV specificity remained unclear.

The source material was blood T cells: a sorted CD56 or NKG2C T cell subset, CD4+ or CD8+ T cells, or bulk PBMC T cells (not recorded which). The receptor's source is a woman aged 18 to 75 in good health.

The CDR3 reads CASSPRASTSNEKLFF. The rearrangement uses TRBV6-1 and TRBJ1-4. The CDR3 contains 16 residues. The germline gives CDR1 MNHNS, CDR2 SASEGT.